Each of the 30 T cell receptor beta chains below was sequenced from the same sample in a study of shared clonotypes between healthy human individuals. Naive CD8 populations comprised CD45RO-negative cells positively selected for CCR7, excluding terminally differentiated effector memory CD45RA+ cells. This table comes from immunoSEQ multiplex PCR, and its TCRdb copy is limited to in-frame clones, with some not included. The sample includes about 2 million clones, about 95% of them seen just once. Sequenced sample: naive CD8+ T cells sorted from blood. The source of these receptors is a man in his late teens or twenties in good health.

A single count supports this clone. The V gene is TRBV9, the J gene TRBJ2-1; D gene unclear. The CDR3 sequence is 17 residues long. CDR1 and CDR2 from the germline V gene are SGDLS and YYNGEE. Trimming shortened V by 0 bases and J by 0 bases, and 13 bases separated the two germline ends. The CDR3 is CASSVAPVVSSYNEQFF. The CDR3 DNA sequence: TGTGCCAGCAGCGTAGCCCCTGTAGTGAGCTCCTACAATGAGCAGTTCTTC.

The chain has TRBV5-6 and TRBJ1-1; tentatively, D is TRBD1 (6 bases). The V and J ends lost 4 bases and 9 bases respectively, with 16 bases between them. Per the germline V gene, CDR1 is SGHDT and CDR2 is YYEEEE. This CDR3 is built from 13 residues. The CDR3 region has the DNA TGTGCCAGCAGCCAGGGCGGACAGCCGAAAGCTTTCTTT. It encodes CASSQGGQPKAFF.

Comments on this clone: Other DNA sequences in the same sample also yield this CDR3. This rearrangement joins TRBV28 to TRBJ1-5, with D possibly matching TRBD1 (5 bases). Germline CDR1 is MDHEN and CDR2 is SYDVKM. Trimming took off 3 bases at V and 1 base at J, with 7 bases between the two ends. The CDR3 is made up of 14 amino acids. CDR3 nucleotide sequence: TGTGCCAGCAGTTTCGGGGGGAGCAATCAGCCCCAGCATTTT. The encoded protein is CASSFGGSNQPQHF.

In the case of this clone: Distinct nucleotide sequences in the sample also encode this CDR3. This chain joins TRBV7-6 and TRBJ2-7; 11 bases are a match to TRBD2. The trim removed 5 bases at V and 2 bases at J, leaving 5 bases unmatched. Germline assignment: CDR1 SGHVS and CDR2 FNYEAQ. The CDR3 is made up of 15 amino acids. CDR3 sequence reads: CASSPGTSGAYEQYF. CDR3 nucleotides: TGTGCCAGCAGCCCAGGGACTAGCGGCGCCTACGAGCAGTACTTC.

CDR3 sequence (DNA): TGTGCCAGCAGCTCCGACAGTTTTGATGAAAAACTGTTTTTT. Its protein product is CASSSDSFDEKLFF. The chain employs TRBV9 and TRBJ1-4; perhaps TRBD1 as D (5 bases). CDR1 is SGDLS and CDR2 is YYNGEE in the germline V gene. The germline V and J ends were trimmed by 4 bases and 6 bases, with 13 bases remaining between them. This CDR3 spans 14 amino acids.

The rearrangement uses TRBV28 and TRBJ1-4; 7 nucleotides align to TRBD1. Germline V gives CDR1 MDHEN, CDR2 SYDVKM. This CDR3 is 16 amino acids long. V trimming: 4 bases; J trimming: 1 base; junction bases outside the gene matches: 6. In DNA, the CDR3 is TGTGCCAGCAGTTCCCCGTGGGACAGAACTAATGAAAAACTGTTTTTT. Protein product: CASSSPWDRTNEKLFF.

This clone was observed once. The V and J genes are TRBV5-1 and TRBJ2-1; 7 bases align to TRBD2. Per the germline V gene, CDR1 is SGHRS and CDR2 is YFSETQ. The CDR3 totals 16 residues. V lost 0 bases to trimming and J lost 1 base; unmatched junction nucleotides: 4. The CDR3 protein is CASSLENSGSYNEQFF. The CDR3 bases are TGCGCCAGCAGCTTGGAAAATAGCGGGTCCTACAATGAGCAGTTCTTC. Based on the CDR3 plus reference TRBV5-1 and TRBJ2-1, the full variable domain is KAGVTQTPRYLIKTRGQQVTLSCSPISGHRSVSWYQQTPGQGLQFLFEYFSETQRNKGNFPGRFSGRQFSNSRSEMNVSTLELGDSALYLCASSLENSGSYNEQFFGPGTRLTVL.

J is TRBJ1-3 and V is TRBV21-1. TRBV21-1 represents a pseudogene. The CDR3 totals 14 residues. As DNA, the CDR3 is TGTGCCAGCAGCTCACCAGTAGGTGGAAACACCATATATTTT. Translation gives CASSSPVGGNTIYF.

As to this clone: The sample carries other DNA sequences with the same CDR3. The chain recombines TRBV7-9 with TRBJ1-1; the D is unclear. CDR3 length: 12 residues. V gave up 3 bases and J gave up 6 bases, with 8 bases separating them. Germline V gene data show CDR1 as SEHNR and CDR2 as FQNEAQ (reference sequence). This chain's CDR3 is CASSLASPEAFF. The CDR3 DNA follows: TGTGCCAGCAGCTTGGCATCCCCTGAAGCTTTCTTT. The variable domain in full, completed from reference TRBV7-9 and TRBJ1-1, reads DTGVSQNPRHKITKRGQNVTFRCDPISEHNRLYWYRQTLGQGPEFLTYFQNEAQLEKSRLLSDRFSAERPKGSFSTLEIQRTEQGDSAMYLCASSLASPEAFFGQGTRLTVV.

The DNA of the CDR3 is TGTGCCAGTAGTATAGATCTCGGACAGTACAATGAGCAGTTCTTC. Its translation is CASSIDLGQYNEQFF. The chain joins TRBV19 to TRBJ2-1; the D gene is possibly TRBD1 (6 bases). The germline V gene encodes CDR1 LNHDA and CDR2 SQIVND (reference sequence). With 0 bases removed from V and 4 bases from J, the gap between germline ends came to 10 bases. The CDR3 contains 15 residues.

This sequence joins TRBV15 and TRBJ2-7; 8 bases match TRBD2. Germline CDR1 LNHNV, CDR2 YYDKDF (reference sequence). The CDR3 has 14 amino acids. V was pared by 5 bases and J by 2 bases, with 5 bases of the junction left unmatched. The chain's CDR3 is CATSELAETYEQYF. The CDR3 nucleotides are TGTGCCACCAGCGAACTAGCGGAAACCTACGAGCAGTACTTC.

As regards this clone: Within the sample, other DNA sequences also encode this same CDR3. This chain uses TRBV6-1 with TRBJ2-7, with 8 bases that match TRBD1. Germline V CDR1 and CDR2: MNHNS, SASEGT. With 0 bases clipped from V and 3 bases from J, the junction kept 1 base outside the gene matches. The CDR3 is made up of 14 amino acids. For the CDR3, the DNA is TGTGCCAGCAGTGAAGCGGGGACAGGCTACGAGCAGTACTTC. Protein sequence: CASSEAGTGYEQYF.

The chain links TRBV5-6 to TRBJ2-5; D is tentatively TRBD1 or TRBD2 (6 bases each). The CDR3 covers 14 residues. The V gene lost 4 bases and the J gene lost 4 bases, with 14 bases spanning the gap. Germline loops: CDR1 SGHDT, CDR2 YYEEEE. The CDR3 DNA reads TGTGCCAGCAGCCTTAAGGAGGGGGGAGAGACCCAGTACTTC. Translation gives CASSLKEGGETQYF. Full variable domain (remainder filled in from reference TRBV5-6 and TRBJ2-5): DAGVTQSPTHLIKTRGQQVTLRCSPKSGHDTVSWYQQALGQGPQFIFQYYEEEERQRGNFPDRFSGHQFPNYSSELNVNALLLGDSALYLCASSLKEGGETQYFGPGTRLLVL.

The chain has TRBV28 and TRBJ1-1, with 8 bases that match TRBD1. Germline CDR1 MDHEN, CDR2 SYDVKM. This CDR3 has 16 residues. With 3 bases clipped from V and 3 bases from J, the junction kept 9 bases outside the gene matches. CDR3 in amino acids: CASSFRQGAGYTEAFF. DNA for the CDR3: TGTGCCAGCAGTTTTCGGCAGGGGGCGGGTTACACTGAAGCTTTCTTT.

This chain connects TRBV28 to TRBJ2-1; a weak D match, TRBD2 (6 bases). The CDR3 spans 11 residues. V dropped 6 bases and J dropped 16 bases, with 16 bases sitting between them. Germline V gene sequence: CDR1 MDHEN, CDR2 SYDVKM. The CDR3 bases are TGTGCCAGCAGGGAGGGGCCACAACGTTTCTTC. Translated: CASREGPQRFF. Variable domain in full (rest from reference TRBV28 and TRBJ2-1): DVKVTQSSRYLVKRTGEKVFLECVQDMDHENMFWYRQDPGLGLRLIYFSYDVKMKEKGDIPEGYSVSREKKERFSLILESASTNQTSMYLCASREGPQRFFGPGTRLTVL.

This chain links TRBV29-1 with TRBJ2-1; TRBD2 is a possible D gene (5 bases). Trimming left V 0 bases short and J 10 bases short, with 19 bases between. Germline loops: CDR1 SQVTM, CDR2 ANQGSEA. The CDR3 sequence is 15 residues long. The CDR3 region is CSVEDPEDWRNEQFF. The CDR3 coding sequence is TGCAGCGTTGAAGATCCGGAGGACTGGAGGAACGAGCAGTTCTTC.

The CDR3 protein is CASGGLGDTEAFF. CDR3 DNA: TGTGCCAGCGGAGGGTTAGGGGACACTGAAGCTTTCTTT. The gene calls are TRBV5-4 and TRBJ1-1; D is possibly TRBD1 (5 bases). V was trimmed by 7 bases and J by 3 bases, leaving 13 bases between them. The length of the CDR3 is 13 residues. Germline V gene sequence: CDR1 SGHNT, CDR2 YYREEE (reference sequence). Looking up the rest from reference TRBV5-4 and TRBJ1-1 gives the full variable domain: ETGVTQSPTHLIKTRGQQVTLRCSSQSGHNTVSWYQQALGQGPQFIFQYYREEENGRGNFPPRFSGLQFPNYSSELNVNALELDDSALYLCASGGLGDTEAFFGQGTRLTVV.

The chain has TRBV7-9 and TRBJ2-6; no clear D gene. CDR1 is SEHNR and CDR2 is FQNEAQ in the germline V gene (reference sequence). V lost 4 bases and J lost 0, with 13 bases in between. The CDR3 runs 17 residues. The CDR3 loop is CASSYGSFSSGANVLTF. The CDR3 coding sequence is TGTGCCAGCAGCTATGGATCTTTCTCCTCTGGGGCCAACGTCCTGACTTTC. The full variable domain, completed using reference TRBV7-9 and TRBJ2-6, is DTGVSQNPRHKITKRGQNVTFRCDPISEHNRLYWYRQTLGQGPEFLTYFQNEAQLEKSRLLSDRFSAERPKGSFSTLEIQRTEQGDSAMYLCASSYGSFSSGANVLTFGAGSRLTVL.

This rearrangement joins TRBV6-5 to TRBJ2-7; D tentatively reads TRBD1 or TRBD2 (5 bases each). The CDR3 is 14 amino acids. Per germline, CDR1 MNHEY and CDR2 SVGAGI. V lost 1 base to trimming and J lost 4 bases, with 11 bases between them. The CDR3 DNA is TGTGCCAGCAGTTACTGGGGGTCTGGGTACGAGCAGTACTTC. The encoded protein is CASSYWGSGYEQYF.

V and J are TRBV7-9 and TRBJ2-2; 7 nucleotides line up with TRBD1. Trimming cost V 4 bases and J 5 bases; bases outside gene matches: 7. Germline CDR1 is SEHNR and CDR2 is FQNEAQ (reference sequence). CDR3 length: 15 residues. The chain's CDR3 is CASSSNRGGTGELFF. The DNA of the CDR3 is TGTGCCAGCAGCTCGAACAGGGGTGGGACCGGGGAGCTGTTTTTT. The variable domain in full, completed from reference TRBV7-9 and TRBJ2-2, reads DTGVSQNPRHKITKRGQNVTFRCDPISEHNRLYWYRQTLGQGPEFLTYFQNEAQLEKSRLLSDRFSAERPKGSFSTLEIQRTEQGDSAMYLCASSSNRGGTGELFFGEGSRLTVL.

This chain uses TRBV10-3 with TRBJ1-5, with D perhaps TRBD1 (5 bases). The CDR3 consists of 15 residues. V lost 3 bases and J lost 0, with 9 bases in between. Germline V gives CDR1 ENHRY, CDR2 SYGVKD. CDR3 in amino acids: CAISDRDVSNQPQHF. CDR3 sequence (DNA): TGTGCCATCAGTGACAGGGATGTTAGCAATCAGCCCCAGCATTTT.

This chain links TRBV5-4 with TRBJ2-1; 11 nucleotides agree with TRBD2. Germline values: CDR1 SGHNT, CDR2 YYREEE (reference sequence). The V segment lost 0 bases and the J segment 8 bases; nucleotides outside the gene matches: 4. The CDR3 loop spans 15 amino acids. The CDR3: CASSLAASGGHEQFF. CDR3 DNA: TGTGCCAGCAGCTTGGCGGCTAGCGGGGGGCATGAGCAGTTCTTC.

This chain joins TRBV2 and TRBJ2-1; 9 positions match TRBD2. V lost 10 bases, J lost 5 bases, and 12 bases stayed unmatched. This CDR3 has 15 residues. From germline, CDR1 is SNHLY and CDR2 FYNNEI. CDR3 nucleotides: TGTGCCATCCTAGGGGCTAGCGGGACCCACAATGAGCAGTTCTTC. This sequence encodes CAILGASGTHNEQFF.

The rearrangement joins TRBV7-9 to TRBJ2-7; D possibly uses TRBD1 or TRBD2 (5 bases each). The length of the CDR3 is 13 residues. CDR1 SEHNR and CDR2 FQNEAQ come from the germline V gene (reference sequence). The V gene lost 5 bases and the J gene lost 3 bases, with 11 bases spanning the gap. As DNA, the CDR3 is TGTGCCAGCAGCAGGGACGAGAACTACGAGCAGTACTTC. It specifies CASSRDENYEQYF.

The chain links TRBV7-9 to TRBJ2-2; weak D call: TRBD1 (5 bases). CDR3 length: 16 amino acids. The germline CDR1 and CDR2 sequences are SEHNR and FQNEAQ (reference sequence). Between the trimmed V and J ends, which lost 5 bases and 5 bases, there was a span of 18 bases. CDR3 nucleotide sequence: TGTGCCAGCAGCCAACAGCCGGGTTCAGGGACCGGGGAGCTGTTTTTT. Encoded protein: CASSQQPGSGTGELFF.

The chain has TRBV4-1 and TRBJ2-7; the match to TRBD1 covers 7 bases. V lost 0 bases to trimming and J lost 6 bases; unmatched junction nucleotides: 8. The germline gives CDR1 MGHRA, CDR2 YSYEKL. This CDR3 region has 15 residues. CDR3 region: CASSQDDMRGLEQYF. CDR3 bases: TGCGCCAGCAGCCAAGACGACATGAGGGGGCTCGAGCAGTACTTC.

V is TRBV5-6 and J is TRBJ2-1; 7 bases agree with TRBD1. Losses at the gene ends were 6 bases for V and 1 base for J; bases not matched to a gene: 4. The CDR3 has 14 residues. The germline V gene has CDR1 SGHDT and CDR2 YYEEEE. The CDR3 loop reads CASNEGASYNEQFF. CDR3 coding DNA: TGTGCCAGCAACGAGGGGGCTTCCTACAATGAGCAGTTCTTC.

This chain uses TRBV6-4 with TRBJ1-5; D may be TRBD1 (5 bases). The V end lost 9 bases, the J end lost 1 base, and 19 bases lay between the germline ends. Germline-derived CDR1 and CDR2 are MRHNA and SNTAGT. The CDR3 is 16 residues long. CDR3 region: CASCSGWTISNQPQHF. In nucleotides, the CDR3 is TGTGCCAGTTGTTCGGGGTGGACAATAAGCAATCAGCCCCAGCATTTT.

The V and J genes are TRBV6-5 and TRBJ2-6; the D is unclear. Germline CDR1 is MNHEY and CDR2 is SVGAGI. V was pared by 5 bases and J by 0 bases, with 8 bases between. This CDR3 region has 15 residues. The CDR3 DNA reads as TGTGCCAGCAGTCCCTTCCCCTCTGGGGCCAACGTCCTGACTTTC. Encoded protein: CASSPFPSGANVLTF.

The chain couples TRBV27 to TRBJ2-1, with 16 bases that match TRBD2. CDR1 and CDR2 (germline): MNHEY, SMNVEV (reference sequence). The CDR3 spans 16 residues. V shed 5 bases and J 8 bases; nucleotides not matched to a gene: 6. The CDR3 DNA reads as TGTGCCAGCAGTAAAGGGACTAGCGGGAGGGGCGATGAGCAGTTCTTC. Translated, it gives CASSKGTSGRGDEQFF.